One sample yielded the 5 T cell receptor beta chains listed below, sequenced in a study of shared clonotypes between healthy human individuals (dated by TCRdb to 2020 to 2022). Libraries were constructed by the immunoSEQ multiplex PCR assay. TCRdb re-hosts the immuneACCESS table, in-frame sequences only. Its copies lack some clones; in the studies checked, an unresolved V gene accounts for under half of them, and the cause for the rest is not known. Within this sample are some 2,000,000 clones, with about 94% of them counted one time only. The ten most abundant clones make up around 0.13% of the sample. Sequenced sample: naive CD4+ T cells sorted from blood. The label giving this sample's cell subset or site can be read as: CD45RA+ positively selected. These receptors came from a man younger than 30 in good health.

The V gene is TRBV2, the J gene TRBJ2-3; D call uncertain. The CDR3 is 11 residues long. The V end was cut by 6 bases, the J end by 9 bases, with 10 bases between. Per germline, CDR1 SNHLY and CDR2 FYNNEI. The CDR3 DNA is TGTGCCAGCAGAGAGCTGGCCACGCAGTATTTT. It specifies CASRELATQYF.

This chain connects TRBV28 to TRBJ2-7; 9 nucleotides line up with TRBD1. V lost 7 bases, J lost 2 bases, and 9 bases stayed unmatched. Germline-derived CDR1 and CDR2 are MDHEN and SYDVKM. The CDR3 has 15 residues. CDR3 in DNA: TGTGCCAGCACCATATACGGACAGGGGCCCTACGAGCAGTACTTC. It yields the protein CASTIYGQGPYEQYF.

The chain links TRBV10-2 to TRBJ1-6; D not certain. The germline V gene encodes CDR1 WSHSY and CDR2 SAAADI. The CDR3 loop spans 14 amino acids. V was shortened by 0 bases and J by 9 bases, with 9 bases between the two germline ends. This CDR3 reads CASSESGSSSPLHF. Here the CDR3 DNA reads TGCGCCAGCAGTGAGTCGGGCTCGAGTTCACCCCTCCACTTT.

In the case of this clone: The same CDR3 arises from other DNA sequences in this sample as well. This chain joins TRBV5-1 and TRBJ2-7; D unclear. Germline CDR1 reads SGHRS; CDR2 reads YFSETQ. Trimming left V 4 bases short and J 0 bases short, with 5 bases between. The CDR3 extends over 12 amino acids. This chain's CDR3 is CASSTDSYEQYF. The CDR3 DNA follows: TGCGCCAGCAGCACCGACTCCTACGAGCAGTACTTC.

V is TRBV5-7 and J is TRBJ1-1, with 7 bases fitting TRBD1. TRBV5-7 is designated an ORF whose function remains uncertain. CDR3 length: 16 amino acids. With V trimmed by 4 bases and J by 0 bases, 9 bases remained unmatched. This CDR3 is CASSIRQGGMNTEAFF. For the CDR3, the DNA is TGTGCCAGCAGCATTAGACAGGGAGGGATGAACACTGAAGCTTTCTTT.